These 20 T cell receptor beta chains came from one sample sequenced in a study of T cell repertoires in cytomegalovirus infection. TCRdb passed the reads through MiXCR, listing each CDR3 protein once. The top ten clones hold 48% of a sample with a few hundred thousand distinct CDR3 sequences, approximately 40% of them seen once. These receptors' targets are unknown. The source material was cultured PBMCs, sampled from culture after CMV antigen stimulation. All receptors come from a human donor in good health (CMV status not recorded). Some clones in this sample may be carry-over from other donors' samples.

This clonotype showed up just once. At one boundary the junction diverges from the germline segment, which might be a read error. This chain connects TRBV2 to TRBJ2-4; 7 bases map to TRBD1. This CDR3 region has 13 residues. Germline-derived CDR1 and CDR2 are SNHLY and FYNNEI. The CDR3 coding sequence is TGTGCCAGCAGCGAAGACAGGGAAAACATTCAGTACTTC. The encoded protein is CASSEDRENIQYF.

The chain carries TRBV7-9 and TRBJ1-2, with D possibly TRBD1 on 5 matching bases. Germline V CDR1 and CDR2: SEHNR, FQNEAQ (reference sequence). Trimming left V 1 base short and J 8 bases short, with 11 bases between. The CDR3 runs to 13 residues. CDR3 sequence: CASSLDGGRGYTF. The DNA for the CDR3 is TGTGCCAGCAGCTTAGACGGGGGTCGAGGCTACACCTTC.

To note about this clonotype: An end of the junction differs from the germline gene, which may be a read error. The chain recombines TRBV7-2 with TRBJ2-1; D is uncertain. The CDR3 loop spans 18 amino acids. Germline values: CDR1 SGHTA, CDR2 FQGNSA. The CDR3 spells CASSLGSAKTGSYNELFF. For the CDR3, the DNA is TGTGCCAGCAGCTTAGGGTCGGCGAAAACGGGCTCCTACAATGAGCTGTTCTTC.

The chain is built from TRBV4-1 and TRBJ2-1, with TRBD1 identical over 7 bases. V dropped 3 bases and J dropped 4; count of bases not matched to a gene: 9. Germline CDR1 is MGHRA and CDR2 is YSYEKL. This CDR3 is 16 amino acids long. CDR3 coding DNA: TGCGCCAGCAGCCAGGATGACAGGGAAGGATACAATGAGCAGTTCTTC. It encodes CASSQDDREGYNEQFF.

The chain joins TRBV7-6 to TRBJ1-5; D is ambiguous. Trimming took off 1 base at V and 5 bases at J, with 18 bases between the two ends. Germline CDR1 is SGHVS and CDR2 is FNYEAQ. The CDR3 has 17 residues. Written as DNA, the CDR3 is TGTGCCAGCAGCTTAGTAGCCAGACTTTTTGAGTATCAGCCCCAGCATTTT. It specifies CASSLVARLFEYQPQHF.

V gene TRBV7-2 combines with J gene TRBJ1-2; tentative D call: TRBD1 (5 bases). Germline V gene data show CDR1 as SGHTA and CDR2 as FQGNSA. The CDR3 runs 17 residues. V lost 4 bases and J 4 bases, leaving 22 bases between the germline ends. CDR3 coding DNA: TGTGCCAGCAGCTCCTTCACCTGGGGGAGCACAAGCTATGGCTACACCTTC. This gives the protein CASSSFTWGSTSYGYTF.

The rearrangement joins TRBV2 to TRBJ2-1, with D possibly being TRBD2 (6 bases). Germline CDR1 SNHLY, CDR2 FYNNEI. V was cut by 6 bases and J by 7 bases, with 16 bases left in between. This CDR3 is built from 14 residues. The CDR3 loop reads CASRVGSSLNEQFF. The CDR3 region has the DNA TGTGCCAGCAGGGTCGGGAGCTCCCTTAATGAGCAGTTCTTC.

The chain combines TRBV20-1 with TRBJ2-1, with 9 nucleotides matching TRBD1. This CDR3 has 17 residues. V gave up 5 bases and J gave up 3 bases; unmatched junction bases: 14. Germline lookup yields CDR1 DFQATT and CDR2 SNEGSKA (reference sequence). The CDR3, as DNA: TGCAGTGCTTCAAAGGGACAGGGTAAAACAGTCTACAATGAGCAGTTCTTC. Translated: CSASKGQGKTVYNEQFF.

This clonotype was observed at least ten times. The chain links TRBV7-9 to TRBJ2-1; D gene ambiguous. The germline V gene has CDR1 SEHNR and CDR2 FQNEAQ (reference sequence). The CDR3 contains 12 residues. V was pared by 6 bases and J by 4 bases, with 7 bases between. CDR3 residues: CASSPGYNEQFF. CDR3 sequence (DNA): TGTGCCAGCAGTCCCGGATACAATGAGCAGTTCTTC.

Of note for this clonotype: One junction end disagrees with the germline gene, perhaps due to a read error. V gene TRBV5-3 combines with J gene TRBJ2-3; the match to TRBD2 covers 9 bases. TRBV5-3 is treated as an ORF (open reading frame) with a function not yet certain. This CDR3 comprises 19 residues. The CDR3 region is CASSLVSLGRGGLVDTQYF. CDR3 in DNA: TGTGCCAGCAGCTTGGTCTCCCTTGGGCGGGGGGGCCTGGTAGATACGCAGTATTTT.

The chain combines TRBV7-2 with TRBJ2-7; D is uncertain. CDR3 size: 15 residues. Trimming cost V 7 bases and J 4 bases, with 20 bases left between them. CDR1 is SGHTA and CDR2 is FQGNSA in the germline V gene. Here the CDR3 DNA reads TGTGCCAGCAACCCGGGTATATACACCTCTTACGAGCAGTACTTC. It is translated as CASNPGIYTSYEQYF.

In its sample, this clonotype was seen a few times. The chain couples TRBV6-1 to TRBJ2-3; 11 bases fit TRBD1. V trimming: 1 base; J trimming: 7 bases; junction bases outside the gene matches: 4. This CDR3 contains 15 residues. Germline lookup yields CDR1 MNHNS and CDR2 SASEGT. CDR3 region: CASSEVGTGGYTQYF. CDR3 sequence (DNA): TGTGCCAGCAGTGAAGTTGGGACAGGGGGATATACGCAGTATTTT.

The sample holds a few counts of this clonotype. This chain links TRBV28 with TRBJ2-7; tentative D call: TRBD1 (6 bases). This CDR3 is built from 13 residues. The V end was cut by 5 bases, the J end by 3 bases, with 11 bases between. Germline V CDR1 and CDR2: MDHEN, SYDVKM. The CDR3 DNA reads TGTGCCAGCAGTGCCCCGGACAGCTACGAGCAGTACTTC. Translating gives CASSAPDSYEQYF.

The rearrangement uses TRBV12-3 or TRBV12-4 and TRBJ1-6; the D gene is possibly TRBD1 (5 bases). The CDR3 covers 16 residues. V was trimmed by 4 bases and J by 7 bases, leaving 17 bases between them. Written as DNA, the CDR3 is TGTGCCAGCAGTTCAGTTGGGGGACCTAAGAATTCACCCCTCCACTTT. Protein product: CASSSVGGPKNSPLHF.

The CDR3 region has the DNA TGCAGTGCTAACGGGCGGATGACTAGCGGAAGCACAGATACGCAGTATTTT. Translation gives CSANGRMTSGSTDTQYF. The chain couples TRBV20-1 to TRBJ2-3, with TRBD2 matching 9 bases. Per germline, CDR1 DFQATT and CDR2 SNEGSKA (reference sequence). The junction had 11 bases not matched to a gene; V was cut back by 4 bases and J by 0 bases. The CDR3 totals 17 residues.

The chain couples TRBV6-2 or TRBV6-3 to TRBJ2-1, with D unresolved. Per germline, CDR1 MNHEY and CDR2 SVGEGT. The CDR3 contains 12 residues. V was clipped by 6 bases and J by 10 bases, with 13 bases between them. Here the CDR3 reads CASSPPGWEQFF. CDR3 DNA sequence: TGTGCCAGCAGCCCCCCGGGCTGGGAGCAGTTCTTC.

The chain links TRBV19 to TRBJ1-5, with D possibly being TRBD1 (5 bases). The CDR3 has 15 amino acids. Trimming left V 6 bases short and J 3 bases short, with 15 bases between. Germline-derived CDR1 and CDR2 are LNHDA and SQIVND (reference sequence). The CDR3 here is CASRTSGPYNQPQHF. CDR3 coding DNA: TGTGCCAGTAGGACTTCGGGGCCCTACAATCAGCCCCAGCATTTT.

The chain recombines TRBV11-2 with TRBJ2-1; D is ambiguous. The CDR3 loop spans 12 amino acids. Trimming shortened V by 3 bases and J by 5 bases, and 5 bases separated the two germline ends. Germline CDR1 and CDR2: SGHAT and FQNNGV. The CDR3 loop reads CASSFNNNEQFF. The CDR3 nucleotides are TGTGCCAGCAGCTTCAATAACAATGAGCAGTTCTTC.

The chain employs TRBV12-3 or TRBV12-4 and TRBJ2-3, with D tentatively TRBD1 (6 bases). Trimming pared 6 bases from V and 6 bases from J, leaving 13 bases between. The CDR3 spans 13 residues. The CDR3 sequence is CASRVQGVDTQYF. CDR3 bases: TGTGCCAGCAGGGTACAGGGCGTGGATACGCAGTATTTT.

This clonotype appeared a few times. The chain has TRBV7-2 and TRBJ1-1, with a tentative D call TRBD1 (5 bases). The V gene lost 7 bases and the J gene lost 11 bases, with 17 bases spanning the gap. Germline-derived CDR1 and CDR2 are SGHTA and FQGNSA. The CDR3 covers 12 residues. CDR3 DNA sequence: TGTGCCAGCACCGTGGGACCGCTAGCGGCTTTCTTT. Encoded protein: CASTVGPLAAFF.